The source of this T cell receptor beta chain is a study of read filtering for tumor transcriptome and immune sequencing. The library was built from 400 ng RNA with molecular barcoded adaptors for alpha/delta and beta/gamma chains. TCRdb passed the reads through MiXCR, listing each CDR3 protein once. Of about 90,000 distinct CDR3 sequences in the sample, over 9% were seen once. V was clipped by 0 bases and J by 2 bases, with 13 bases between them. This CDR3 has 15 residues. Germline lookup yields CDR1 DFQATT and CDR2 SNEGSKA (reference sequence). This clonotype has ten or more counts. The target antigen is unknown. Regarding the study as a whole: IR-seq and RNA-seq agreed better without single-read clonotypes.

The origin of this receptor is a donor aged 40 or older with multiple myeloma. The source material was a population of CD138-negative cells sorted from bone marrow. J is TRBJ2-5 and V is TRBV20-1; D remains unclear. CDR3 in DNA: TGCAGTGCTAGAGATTCGGCAGGACGACAAGAGACCCAGTACTTC. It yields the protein CSARDSAGRQETQYF.